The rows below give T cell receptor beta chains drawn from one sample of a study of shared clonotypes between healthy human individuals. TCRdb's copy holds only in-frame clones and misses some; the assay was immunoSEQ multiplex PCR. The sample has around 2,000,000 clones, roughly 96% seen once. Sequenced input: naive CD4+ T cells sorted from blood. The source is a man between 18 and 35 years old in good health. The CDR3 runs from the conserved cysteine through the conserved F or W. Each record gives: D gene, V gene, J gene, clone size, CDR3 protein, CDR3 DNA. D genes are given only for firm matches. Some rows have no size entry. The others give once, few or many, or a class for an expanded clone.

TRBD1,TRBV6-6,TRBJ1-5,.,CASSGDRDTQPQHF,TGTGCCAGCAGTGGCGACAGGGACACTCAGCCCCAGCATTTT
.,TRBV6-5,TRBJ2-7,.,CASSLGQGYEQYF,TGTGCCAGCAGCCTAGGTCAAGGGTATGAGCAGTACTTC
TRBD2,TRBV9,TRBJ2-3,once,CASSMGLGEDTQYF,TGTGCCAGCAGCATGGGACTAGGGGAAGATACGCAGTATTTT
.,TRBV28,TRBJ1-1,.,CASSLQPTEAFF,TGTGCCAGCAGTTTGCAACCCACTGAAGCTTTCTTT
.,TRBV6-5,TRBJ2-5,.,CASSYGREPETQYF,TGTGCCAGCAGTTATGGCAGGGAACCAGAGACCCAGTACTTC
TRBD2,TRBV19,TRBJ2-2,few,CASTVLAGAGKLFF,TGTGCCAGTACCGTACTAGCGGGGGCTGGGAAGCTGTTTTTT
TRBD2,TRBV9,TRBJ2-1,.,CASSVTSGGKTSSYNEQFF,TGTGCCAGCAGCGTGACTAGCGGGGGGAAAACTAGCTCCTACAATGAGCAGTTCTTC
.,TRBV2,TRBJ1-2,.,CASSEEVALYGYTF,TGTGCCAGCAGTGAAGAAGTAGCGCTCTATGGCTACACCTTC
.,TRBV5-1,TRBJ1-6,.,CASSLDRANSPLHF,TGCGCCAGCAGCTTGGACAGGGCGAATTCACCCCTCCACTTT
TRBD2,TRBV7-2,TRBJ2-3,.,CASSFGLAADTQYF,TGTGCCAGCAGCTTCGGGCTAGCGGCAGATACGCAGTATTTT
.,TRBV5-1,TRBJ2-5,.,CASSLGQRETQYF,TGCGCCAGCAGCTTGGGGCAGAGGGAGACCCAGTACTTC
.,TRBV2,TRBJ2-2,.,CASSEAGAGTGELFF,TGTGCCAGCAGTGAAGCGGGGGCGGGCACCGGGGAGCTGTTTTTT
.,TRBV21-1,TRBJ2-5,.,CARGPTYPLKLEETQYF,TGTGCCAGAGGCCCTACCTACCCACTTAAGCTGGAAGAGACCCAGTACTTC
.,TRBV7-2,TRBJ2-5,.,CASSFGTFQETQYF,TGTGCCAGCAGCTTCGGGACATTCCAAGAGACCCAGTACTTC
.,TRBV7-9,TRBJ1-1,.,CASTIGLNTEAFF,TGTGCCAGCACTATAGGGCTTAACACTGAAGCTTTCTTT
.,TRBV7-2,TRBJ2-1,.,CATKTSREQFF,TGTGCCACCAAGACTAGTCGTGAGCAGTTCTTC
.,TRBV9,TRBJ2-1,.,CASSVGSSYNEQFF,TGTGCCAGCAGCGTTGGGAGCTCCTACAATGAGCAGTTCTTC
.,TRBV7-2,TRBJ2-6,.,CASSSTGSLSGANVLTF,TGTGCCAGCAGCTCCACAGGGTCCCTCTCTGGGGCCAACGTCCTGACTTTC
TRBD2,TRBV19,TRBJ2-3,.,CASSMVRGTSGRDTQYF,TGTGCCAGTAGTATGGTCCGCGGGACTAGCGGGAGAGATACGCAGTATTTT
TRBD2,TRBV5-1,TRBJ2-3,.,CASSATSDTDTQYF,TGCGCCAGCAGCGCAACTAGCGACACAGATACGCAGTATTTT
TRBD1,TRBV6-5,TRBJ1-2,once,CASSRDRGGYTF,TGTGCCAGCAGCCGGGACAGGGGCGGCTACACCTTC
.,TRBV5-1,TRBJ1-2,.,CASSLGTAVNYGYTF,TGCGCCAGCAGCTTGGGGACAGCTGTAAACTATGGCTACACCTTC
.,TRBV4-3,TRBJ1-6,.,CASSQGVYNSPLHF,TGCGCCAGCAGCCAAGGGGTTTATAATTCACCCCTCCACTTT
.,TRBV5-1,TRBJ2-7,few,CASSLEGSYEQYF,TGCGCCAGCAGCTTGGAGGGTTCCTACGAGCAGTACTTC
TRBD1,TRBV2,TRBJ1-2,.,CASSDRTGAYGYTF,TGTGCCAGCAGTGATCGGACAGGCGCCTATGGCTACACCTTC
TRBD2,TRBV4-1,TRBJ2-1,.,CASSPSSGGSYNEQFF,TGCGCCAGCAGCCCCTCTAGCGGGGGGTCCTACAATGAGCAGTTCTTC
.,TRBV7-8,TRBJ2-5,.,CASSPLGVHGETQYF,TGTGCCAGCAGCCCACTAGGCGTACATGGGGAGACCCAGTACTTC
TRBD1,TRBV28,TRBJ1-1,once,CASSLRDSKGAFF,TGTGCCAGCAGTCTAAGGGACAGTAAGGGAGCTTTCTTT
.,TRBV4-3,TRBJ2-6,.,CASSQDPGVSGANVLTF,TGCGCCAGCAGCCAAGATCCCGGGGTATCTGGGGCCAACGTCCTGACTTTC
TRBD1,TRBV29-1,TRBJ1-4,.,CSGRQGTTNEKLFF,TGCAGCGGCCGACAGGGGACGACTAATGAAAAACTGTTTTTT
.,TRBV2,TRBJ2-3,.,CASVLRGITDTQYF,TGTGCCAGCGTCCTCAGGGGAATTACAGATACGCAGTATTTT
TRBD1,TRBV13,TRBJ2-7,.,CASSWTTGIYEQYF,TGTGCCAGCAGCTGGACGACAGGGATCTACGAGCAGTACTTC
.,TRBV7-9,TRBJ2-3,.,CASSSGTPLAFTSTDTQYF,TGTGCCAGCAGCTCCGGCACCCCTCTAGCGTTTACTAGCACAGATACGCAGTATTTT
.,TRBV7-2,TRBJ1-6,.,CASSFQLLSSYNSPLHF,TGTGCCAGCAGCTTTCAACTCCTGAGCTCCTATAATTCACCCCTCCACTTT
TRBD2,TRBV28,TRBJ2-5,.,CASSLGGGKETQYF,TGTGCCAGCAGTTTAGGGGGGGGTAAAGAGACCCAGTACTTC
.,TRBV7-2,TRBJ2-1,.,CASSLQGYSYNEQFF,TGTGCCAGCAGCTTACAGGGTTACTCCTACAATGAGCAGTTCTTC
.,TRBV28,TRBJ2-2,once,CASSLGPGELFF,TGTGCCAGCAGTTTGGGTCCCGGGGAGCTGTTTTTT
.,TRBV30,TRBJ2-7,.,CAWETGPYEQYF,TGTGCCTGGGAAACAGGGCCCTACGAGCAGTACTTC
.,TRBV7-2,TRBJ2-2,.,CASSSTGSAGGELFF,TGTGCCAGCAGCTCCACAGGGAGCGCAGGGGGGGAGCTGTTTTTT
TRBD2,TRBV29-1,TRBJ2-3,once,CSASRGRGAPDTQYF,TGCAGCGCTTCACGAGGGCGGGGGGCTCCAGATACGCAGTATTTT
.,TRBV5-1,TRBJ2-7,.,CASAEQGPGEQYF,TGCGCCAGTGCGGAACAGGGACCGGGCGAGCAGTACTTC
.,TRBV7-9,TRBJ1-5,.,CASSRTDSNQPQHF,TGTGCCAGCAGCCGGACAGATAGCAATCAGCCCCAGCATTTT
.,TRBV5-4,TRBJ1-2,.,CASSLSGFGYTF,TGTGCCAGCAGCTTGTCCGGTTTTGGCTACACCTTC
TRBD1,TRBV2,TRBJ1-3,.,CASREDREAGNTIYF,TGTGCCAGCAGGGAAGACAGGGAGGCTGGAAACACCATATATTTT
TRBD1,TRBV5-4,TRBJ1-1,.,CASSQGQKNTEAFF,TGTGCCAGCAGCCAGGGACAGAAGAACACTGAAGCTTTCTTT
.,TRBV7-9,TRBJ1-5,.,CASSLEGQGNQPQHF,TGTGCCAGCAGCTTAGAAGGGCAGGGGAATCAGCCCCAGCATTTT
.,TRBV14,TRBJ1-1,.,CASSQDFSVTANTEAFF,TGTGCCAGCAGCCAAGATTTTTCGGTTACTGCTAACACTGAAGCTTTCTTT
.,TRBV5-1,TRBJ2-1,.,CASSLQGYEQFF,TGCGCCAGCAGCTTACAGGGCTATGAGCAGTTCTTC
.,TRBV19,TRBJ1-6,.,CASNRPLYNSPLHF,TGTGCCAGTAATCGCCCATTGTATAATTCACCCCTCCACTTT
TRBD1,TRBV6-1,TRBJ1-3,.,CASSELLQGAGGNTIYF,TGTGCCAGCAGTGAATTACTACAGGGGGCAGGTGGAAACACCATATATTTT
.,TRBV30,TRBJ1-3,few,CAWRTKSGNTIYF,TGTGCCTGGAGAACTAAATCTGGAAACACCATATATTTT
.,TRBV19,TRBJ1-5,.,CASHEKGSGGSYQPQHF,TGTGCCAGCCATGAAAAAGGGTCTGGAGGTTCATATCAGCCCCAGCATTTT
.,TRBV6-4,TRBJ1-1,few,CASSDSLQGPSTEAFF,TGTGCCAGCAGTGACTCGTTACAGGGCCCTTCAACTGAAGCTTTCTTT
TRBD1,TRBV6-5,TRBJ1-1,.,CASSRTGDRGTEAFF,TGTGCCAGCAGCCGGACAGGGGATCGTGGTACTGAAGCTTTCTTT
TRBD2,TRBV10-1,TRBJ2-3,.,CASSESPGGRTDTQYF,TGCGCCAGCAGTGAGTCACCGGGAGGGAGAACAGATACGCAGTATTTT
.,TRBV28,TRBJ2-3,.,CASSLSPHTPWEDTQYF,TGTGCCAGCAGTTTATCCCCACATACCCCGTGGGAAGATACGCAGTATTTT
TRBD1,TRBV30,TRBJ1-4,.,CAWSPNRQGGEKLFF,TGTGCCTGGAGCCCCAACCGACAGGGGGGTGAAAAACTGTTTTTT
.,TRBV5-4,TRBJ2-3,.,CASSNPGTDTQYF,TGTGCCAGCAGCAACCCTGGCACAGATACGCAGTATTTT
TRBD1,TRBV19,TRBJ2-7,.,CASSIVATGDEQYF,TGTGCCAGTAGTATAGTAGCGACAGGGGACGAGCAGTACTTC
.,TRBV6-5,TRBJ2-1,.,CASSYRGEQFF,TGTGCCAGCAGTTACAGGGGTGAGCAGTTCTTC